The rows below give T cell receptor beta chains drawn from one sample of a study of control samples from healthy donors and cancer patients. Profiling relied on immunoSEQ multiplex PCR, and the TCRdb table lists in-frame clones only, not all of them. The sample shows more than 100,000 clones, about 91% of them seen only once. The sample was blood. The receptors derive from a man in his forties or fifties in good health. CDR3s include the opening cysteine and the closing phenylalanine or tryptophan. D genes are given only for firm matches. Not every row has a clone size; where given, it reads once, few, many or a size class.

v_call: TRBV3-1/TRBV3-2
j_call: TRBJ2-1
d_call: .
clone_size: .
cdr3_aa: CASSQEPGAYNEQFF
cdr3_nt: TGTGCCAGCAGCCAAGAGCCGGGGGCTTACAATGAGCAGTTCTTC

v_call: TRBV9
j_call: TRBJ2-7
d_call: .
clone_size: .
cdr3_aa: CASSEGGEASYEQYF
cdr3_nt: TGTGCCAGCAGCGAGGGGGGGGAAGCCTCCTACGAGCAGTACTTC

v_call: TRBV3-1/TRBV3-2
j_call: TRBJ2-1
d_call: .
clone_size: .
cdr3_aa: CASSQDLGGAGYNEQFF
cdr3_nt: TGTGCCAGCAGCCAAGATCTAGGAGGGGCAGGCTACAATGAGCAGTTCTTC

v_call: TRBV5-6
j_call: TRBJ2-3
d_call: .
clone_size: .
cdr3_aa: CASSLVGTDTQYF
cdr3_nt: TGTGCCAGCAGCTTGGTGGGAACAGATACGCAGTATTTT

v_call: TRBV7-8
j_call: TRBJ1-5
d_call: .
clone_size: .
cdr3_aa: CASSSRRDVRNQPQHF
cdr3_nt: TGTGCCAGCAGCTCGAGGAGGGATGTTCGAAATCAGCCCCAGCATTTT

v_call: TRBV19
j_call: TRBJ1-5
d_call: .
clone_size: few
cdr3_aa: CASSFPMSPLQPQHF
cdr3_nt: TGTGCCAGTAGTTTCCCCATGAGTCCTTTGCAGCCCCAGCATTTT

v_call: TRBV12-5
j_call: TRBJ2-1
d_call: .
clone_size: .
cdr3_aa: CASGLLTGWSEQFF
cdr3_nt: TGTGCTAGTGGTTTGTTGACAGGCTGGTCGGAGCAGTTCTTC

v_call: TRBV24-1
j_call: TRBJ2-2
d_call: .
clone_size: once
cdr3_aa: CATSPEPRAPAGELFF
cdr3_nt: TGTGCCACCAGTCCCGAACCCAGGGCCCCGGCCGGGGAGCTGTTTTTT

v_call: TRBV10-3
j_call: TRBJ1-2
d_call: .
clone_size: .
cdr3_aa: CATGGGGLDYGYTF
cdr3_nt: TGTGCCACCGGAGGGGGGGGTCTTGACTATGGCTACACCTTC

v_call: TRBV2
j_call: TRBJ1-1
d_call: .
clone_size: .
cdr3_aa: CASSELLRAFF
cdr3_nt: TGTGCCAGCAGTGAACTGTTGAGAGCTTTCTTT

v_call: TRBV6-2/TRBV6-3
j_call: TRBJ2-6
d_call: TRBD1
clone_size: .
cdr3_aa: CASSYRQGFLSGANVLTF
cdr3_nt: TGTGCCAGCAGTTACCGACAGGGTTTCCTCTCTGGGGCCAACGTCCTGACTTTC

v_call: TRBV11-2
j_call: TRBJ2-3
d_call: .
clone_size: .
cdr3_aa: CASSLKDSGPPTDTQYF
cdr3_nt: TGTGCCAGCAGCTTAAAGGATAGCGGACCCCCCACAGATACGCAGTATTTT

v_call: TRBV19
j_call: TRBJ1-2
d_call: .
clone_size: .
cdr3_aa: CASRRSFQASNYGYTF
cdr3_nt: TGTGCCAGTAGAAGGTCATTCCAGGCGTCTAACTATGGCTACACCTTC

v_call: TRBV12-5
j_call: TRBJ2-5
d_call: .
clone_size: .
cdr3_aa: CASGPPREGKETQYF
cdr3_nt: TGTGCTAGTGGTCCGCCGAGGGAAGGCAAGGAGACCCAGTACTTC

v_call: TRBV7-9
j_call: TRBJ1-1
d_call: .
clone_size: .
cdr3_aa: CASSSPPTTGNTEAFF
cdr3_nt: TGTGCCAGCAGCTCCCCCCCCACAACCGGAAACACTGAAGCTTTCTTT

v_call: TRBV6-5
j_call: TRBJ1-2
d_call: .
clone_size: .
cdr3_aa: CASSMEGHYGYTF
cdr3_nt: TGTGCCAGCAGCATGGAGGGGCACTATGGCTACACCTTC

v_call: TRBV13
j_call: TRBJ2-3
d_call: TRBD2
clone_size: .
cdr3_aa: CASSLSGGPDTQYF
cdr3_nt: TGTGCCAGCAGCTTAAGCGGGGGTCCAGATACGCAGTATTTT

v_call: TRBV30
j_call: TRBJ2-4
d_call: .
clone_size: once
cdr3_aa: CAWSVREDIQYF
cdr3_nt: TGTGCCTGGAGTGTAAGGGAGGACATTCAGTACTTC

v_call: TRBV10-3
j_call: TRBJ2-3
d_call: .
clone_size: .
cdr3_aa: CAISAGSGTDTQYF
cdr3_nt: TGTGCCATCAGTGCGGGTTCTGGCACAGATACGCAGTATTTT

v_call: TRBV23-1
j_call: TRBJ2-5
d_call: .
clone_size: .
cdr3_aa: CASSNRRETQETQYF
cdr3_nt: TGCGCCAGCAGCAACCGACGAGAAACTCAAGAGACCCAGTACTTC

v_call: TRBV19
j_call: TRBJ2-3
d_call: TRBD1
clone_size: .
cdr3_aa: CASMSDRGLDTQYF
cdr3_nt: TGTGCCAGTATGTCGGACAGGGGATTAGATACGCAGTATTTT

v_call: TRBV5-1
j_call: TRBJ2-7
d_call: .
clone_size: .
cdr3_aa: CASSPARDEQYF
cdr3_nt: TGCGCCAGCAGCCCCGCCCGGGACGAGCAGTACTTC

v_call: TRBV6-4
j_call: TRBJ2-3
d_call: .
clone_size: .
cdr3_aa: CASSDSETDTQYF
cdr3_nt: TGTGCCAGCAGTGACTCGGAGACAGATACGCAGTATTTT

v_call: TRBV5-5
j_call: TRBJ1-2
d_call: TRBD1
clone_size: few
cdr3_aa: CASSFQGDAYGYTF
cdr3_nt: TGTGCCAGCAGCTTCCAGGGGGACGCCTATGGCTACACCTTC

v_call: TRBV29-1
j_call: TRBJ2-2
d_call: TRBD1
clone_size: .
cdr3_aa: CSVEDQRQGNTGELFF
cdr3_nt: TGCAGCGTTGAAGATCAGAGACAGGGGAACACCGGGGAGCTGTTTTTT

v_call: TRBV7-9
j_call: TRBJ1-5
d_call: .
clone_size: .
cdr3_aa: CASSLGNSNQPQHF
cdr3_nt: TGTGCCAGCAGCCTAGGAAATAGCAATCAGCCCCAGCATTTT

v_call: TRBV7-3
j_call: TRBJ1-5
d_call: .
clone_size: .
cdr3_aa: CASAPERDQPQHF
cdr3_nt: TGTGCCAGCGCCCCAGAGAGGGATCAGCCCCAGCATTTT

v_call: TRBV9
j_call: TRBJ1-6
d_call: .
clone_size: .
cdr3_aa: CASNNPGNPLHF
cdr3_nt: TGTGCCAGCAATAACCCAGGGAACCCCCTCCACTTT

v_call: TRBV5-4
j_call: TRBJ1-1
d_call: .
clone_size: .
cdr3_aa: CASSGTENTEAFF
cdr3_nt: TGTGCCAGCAGCGGGACGGAGAACACTGAAGCTTTCTTT

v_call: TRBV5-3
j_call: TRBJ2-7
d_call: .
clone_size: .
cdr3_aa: CARSLGPFGADLRAEQYF
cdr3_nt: TGTGCCAGAAGCTTGGGGCCCTTTGGAGCCGACCTCAGGGCCGAGCAGTACTTC

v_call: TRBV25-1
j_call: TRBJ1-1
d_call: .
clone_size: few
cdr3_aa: CASGVQANTEAFF
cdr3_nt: TGTGCCAGCGGCGTTCAGGCGAACACTGAAGCTTTCTTT

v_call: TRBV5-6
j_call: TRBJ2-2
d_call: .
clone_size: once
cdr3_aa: CASSFGTLNTGELFF
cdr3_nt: TGTGCCAGCAGCTTTGGGACCTTGAACACCGGGGAGCTGTTTTTT

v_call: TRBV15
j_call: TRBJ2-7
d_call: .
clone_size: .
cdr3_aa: CATSRDKRSGTPRFYEQYF
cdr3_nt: TGTGCCACCAGCAGAGATAAAAGGAGTGGGACACCCCGCTTCTACGAGCAGTACTTC